Included here is one TCR beta chain sequence, with context. Its specificity is not known. The data belong to a study of T-cell memory formation after mild COVID-19. Overall study context: TCR clusters largely stayed donor specific.

The CDR3 runs 14 residues. Germline CDR1 DFQATT, CDR2 SNEGSKA (reference sequence). V gave up 3 bases and J gave up 3 bases, with 14 bases separating them. TCRdb analysed the 5' RACE reads with MiXCR anew, one entry per CDR3 protein. This table holds about 440,000 distinct CDR3 sequences, 20% found once. The study's findings and limits: A second wave of clones peaked on day 37, and their SARS-CoV-2 specificity went unconfirmed. The study found contracting CD4+ clones mainly in CM and EM and contracting CD8+ clones in EMRA.

The TCR comes from an adult woman who had mild COVID-19 (a few samples of this study predate the infection). Cell type and time point are not known. The chain employs TRBV20-1 and TRBJ1-1, with TRBD1 as a possible D gene (6 bases). The sample taken for sequencing was PBMCs or a T cell subset sorted from them (not recorded which). The CDR3 spells CSARYREDDTEAFF. The CDR3 DNA reads TGCAGTGCTAGGTACAGGGAAGATGACACTGAAGCTTTCTTT.